This TCR beta chain emerged from a study of control samples from healthy donors and cancer patients. Germline CDR1 DFQATT, CDR2 SNEGSKA (reference sequence). The CDR3 is 15 residues long. The junction had 4 bases not matched to a gene; V was cut back by 3 bases and J by 0 bases. Assay: immunoSEQ multiplex PCR; the TCRdb copy retains only in-frame clones and omits some. In the table there are fewer than 200,000 clones, just under 95% of which are singletons. The receptor was isolated from a man aged 18 to 29 in good health. What was sequenced was blood. This chain links TRBV20-1 with TRBJ2-2; 7 nucleotides match TRBD1. DNA of the CDR3: TGCAGTGCTAGTTATACAGGGGCGAACACCGGGGAGCTGTTTTTT. Amino acid sequence: CSASYTGANTGELFF.